This T cell receptor beta chain was identified during a study of somatic mutations in cytotoxic T cells in rheumatoid arthritis. Overall study context: Collection of patient blood (approximately 27 ml EDTA) took place right after diagnosis, before any treatment.

Study-wide results and caveats: Within the rheumatoid arthritis patients, CD8+ clonality went up as age increased (Spearman r ~ 0.47). The same was not true of the healthy controls. There were about an eighth of the roughly 65 patients in whom the largest CD8+ clone exceeded 20% of CD8+ cells.

Some clones are missing from TCRdb's copy, which holds only in-frame ones; the method was immunoSEQ multiplex PCR. Of about 18,000 clones listed, 80% to 90% are singletons. Turning to this clone: Its specificity is not known.

The V and J ends lost 3 bases and 0 bases respectively, with 12 bases between them. The CDR3 contains 16 residues. CDR1 and CDR2 from the germline V gene are SGHVS and FQNEAQ. The sequenced sample consisted of CD8+ T cells sorted from blood. This chain uses TRBV7-8 with TRBJ1-5, with D tentatively TRBD1 (6 bases). This clonotype originated in an adult with rheumatoid arthritis. The CDR3 spells CASSLEGDFSNQPQHF. The CDR3 nucleotides read TGTGCCAGCAGCTTGGAGGGGGATTTTAGCAATCAGCCCCAGCATTTT. Based on the CDR3 plus reference TRBV7-8 and TRBJ1-5, the full variable domain is GAGVSQSPRYKVAKRGQDVALRCDPISGHVSLFWYQQALGQGPEFLTYFQNEAQLDKSGLPSDRFFAERPEGSVSTLKIQRTQQEDSAVYLCASSLEGDFSNQPQHFGDGTRLSIL.